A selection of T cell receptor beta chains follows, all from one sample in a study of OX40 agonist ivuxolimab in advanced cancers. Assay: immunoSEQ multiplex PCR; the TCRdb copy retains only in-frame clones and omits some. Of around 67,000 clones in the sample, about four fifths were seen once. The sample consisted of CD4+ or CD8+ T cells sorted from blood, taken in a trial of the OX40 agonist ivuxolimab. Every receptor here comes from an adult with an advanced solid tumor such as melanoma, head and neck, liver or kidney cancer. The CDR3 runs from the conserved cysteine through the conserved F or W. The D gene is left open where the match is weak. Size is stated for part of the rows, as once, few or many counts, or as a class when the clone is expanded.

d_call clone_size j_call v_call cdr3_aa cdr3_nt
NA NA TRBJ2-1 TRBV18 CASSPPSGNEQFF TGTGCCAGCTCACCACCAAGCGGCAATGAGCAGTTCTTC
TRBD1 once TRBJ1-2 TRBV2 CASTAQQGVYYGYTF TGTGCCAGCACCGCCCAACAGGGGGTCTACTATGGCTACACCTTC
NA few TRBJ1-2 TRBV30 CAWMEGMGGYTF TGTGCCTGGATGGAGGGGATGGGGGGCTACACCTTC
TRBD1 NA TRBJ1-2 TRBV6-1 CASSAQTGPTNYGYTF TGTGCCAGCAGTGCCCAGACAGGGCCAACTAACTATGGCTACACCTTC
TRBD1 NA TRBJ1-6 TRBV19 CASRARGGSSPLHF TGTGCCAGTCGGGCGCGAGGGGGCAGCTCACCCCTCCACTTT
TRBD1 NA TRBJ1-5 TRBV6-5 CASSPRTGAYQPQHF TGTGCCAGCAGTCCCCGGACAGGGGCTTATCAGCCCCAGCATTTT
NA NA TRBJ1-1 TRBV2 CASSADRYTEAFF TGTGCCAGCAGTGCTGACAGGTACACTGAAGCTTTCTTT
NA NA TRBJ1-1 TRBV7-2 CASSFQGNTEAFF TGTGCCAGCAGCTTTCAGGGAAACACTGAAGCTTTCTTT
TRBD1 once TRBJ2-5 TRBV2 CASKLGQGQETQYF TGTGCCAGCAAACTCGGACAGGGCCAAGAGACCCAGTACTTC
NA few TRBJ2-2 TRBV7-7 CASSQGRLVNTGELFF TGTGCCAGCAGCCAAGGGAGGCTAGTGAACACCGGGGAGCTGTTTTTT
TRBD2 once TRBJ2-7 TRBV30 CAWSLAGGLYEQYF TGTGCCTGGAGCCTAGCGGGGGGCCTCTACGAGCAGTACTTC
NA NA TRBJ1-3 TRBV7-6 CASSPFSGNTIYF TGTGCCAGCAGCCCTTTCTCTGGAAACACCATATATTTT
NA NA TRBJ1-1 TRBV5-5 CASSLKTNTEAFF TGTGCCAGCAGCTTGAAGACGAACACTGAAGCTTTCTTT
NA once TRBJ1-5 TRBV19 CASSMARSNQPQHF TGTGCCAGTAGTATGGCTAGAAGCAATCAGCCCCAGCATTTT
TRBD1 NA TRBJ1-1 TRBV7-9 CASSPLGQGITEAFF TGTGCCAGCAGCCCATTGGGACAGGGGATTACGGAAGCTTTCTTT
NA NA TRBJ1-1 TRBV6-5 CASSPAPMTEAFF TGTGCCAGCAGTCCAGCCCCCATGACTGAAGCTTTCTTT
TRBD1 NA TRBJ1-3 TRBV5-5 CASSWGQGASGNTIYF TGTGCCAGCAGCTGGGGACAGGGGGCATCCGGAAACACCATATATTTT
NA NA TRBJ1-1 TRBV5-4 CASSLMGPTEAFF TGTGCCAGCAGCTTGATGGGACCCACTGAAGCTTTCTTT
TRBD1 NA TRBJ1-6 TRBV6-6 CASSRDRDNSPLHF TGTGCCAGCAGCAGGGACAGGGATAATTCACCCCTCCACTTT
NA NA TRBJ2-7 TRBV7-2 CASSIDTGYYEQYF TGTGCCAGCAGTATAGACACAGGGTACTACGAGCAGTACTTC